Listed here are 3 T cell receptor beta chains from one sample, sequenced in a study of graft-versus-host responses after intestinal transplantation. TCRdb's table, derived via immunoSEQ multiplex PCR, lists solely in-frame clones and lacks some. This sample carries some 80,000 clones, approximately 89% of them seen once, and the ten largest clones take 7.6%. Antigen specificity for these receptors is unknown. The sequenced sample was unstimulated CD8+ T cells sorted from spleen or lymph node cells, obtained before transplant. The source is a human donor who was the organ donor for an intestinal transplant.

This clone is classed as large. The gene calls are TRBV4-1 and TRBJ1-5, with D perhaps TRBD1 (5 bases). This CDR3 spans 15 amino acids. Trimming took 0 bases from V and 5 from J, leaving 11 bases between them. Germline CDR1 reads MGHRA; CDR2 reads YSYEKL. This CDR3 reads CASSQDEGRYQPQHF. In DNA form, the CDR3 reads TGCGCCAGCAGCCAAGATGAGGGACGTTATCAGCCCCAGCATTTT.

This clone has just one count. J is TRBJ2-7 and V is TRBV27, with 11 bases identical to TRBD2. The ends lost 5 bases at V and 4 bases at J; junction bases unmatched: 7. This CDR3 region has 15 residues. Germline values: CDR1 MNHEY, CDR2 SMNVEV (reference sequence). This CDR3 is CASSLAGLAEYEQYF. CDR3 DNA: TGTGCCAGCAGTCTCGCGGGACTAGCGGAATACGAGCAGTACTTC.

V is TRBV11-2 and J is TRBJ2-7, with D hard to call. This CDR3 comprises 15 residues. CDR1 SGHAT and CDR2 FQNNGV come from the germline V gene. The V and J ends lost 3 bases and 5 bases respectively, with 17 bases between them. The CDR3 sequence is CASSLGPLGGDEQYF. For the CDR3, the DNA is TGTGCCAGCAGCTTGGGCCCCTTGGGTGGCGACGAGCAGTACTTC.